The subject of this entry is one T cell receptor beta chain. This sample was taken from a study of blood T cell repertoires in COVID-19. Study summary: The cDNA or gDNA used as material had been derived from T cells, B-cell-depleted T cells, or PBMCs.

V gave up 1 base and J gave up 12 bases, with 13 bases separating them. The CDR3 sequence is 14 residues long. Germline V gene sequence: CDR1 MNHNS, CDR2 SASEGT. In the source study's methods: Amplification with reference gene primers provided the estimates of nucleated cell counts. Here immunoSEQ multiplex PCR was the method, and the copy in TCRdb shows in-frame clones only, minus some. D and trimming were read from the DNA, whereas the V and J calls and clone size are those reported in that table. Among about 190,000 clones, more than 70% were seen once, and the ten largest hold 6.2%. This receptor was obtained from a woman between 35 and 50 years old who had recovered from COVID-19. The chain links TRBV6-1 to TRBJ1-6; TRBD1 might be the D (6 bases). The sequenced sample consisted of peripheral blood. CDR3 amino acids: CASSEVGHGLPLHF. CDR3 sequence (DNA): TGTGCCAGCAGTGAAGTGGGACACGGCTTACCCCTCCACTTT.